This T cell receptor beta chain was captured by sequencing in a study of CD8+ T cells in alopecia areata. On the study more broadly: Oral tofacitinib (5 to 10 mg twice daily) was administered to treated patients. Notes on the study in general: Possibly as an HLA-related effect, TCR sharing across patients appeared less clear than in mice. Higher clonality than in normal scalp was seen in lesional scalp, especially alopecia totalis/universalis.

As regards this clone: Its target is unknown.

The sequencing template was cDNA reverse transcribed from extracted RNA. Assay used: immunoSEQ multiplex PCR; TCRdb lists only in-frame clones, some missing. The table records 200,000 or so clones, 50% to 60% of them present only once. Trimming took 5 bases from V and 0 from J; bases not matched to a gene: 3. Germline CDR1 and CDR2: GTSNPN and SVGIG (reference sequence). The CDR3 consists of 14 residues. The receptor was isolated from a human donor with alopecia areata. Material: CD4+ T cells sorted from blood, obtained at week 0. The chain couples TRBV30 to TRBJ1-5; 8 bases line up with TRBD1. The CDR3 sequence: CAWGQGLSNQPQHF. CDR3 bases: TGTGCCTGGGGACAGGGCCTTAGCAATCAGCCCCAGCATTTT. The variable domain in full, with the rest retrieved from reference TRBV30 and TRBJ1-5, is SQTIHQWPATLVQPVGSPLSLECTVEGTSNPNLYWYRQAAGRGLQLLFYSVGIGQISSEVPQNLSASRPQDRQFILSSKKLLLSDSGFYLCAWGQGLSNQPQHFGDGTRLSIL.